Following are 12 T cell receptor beta chains from one sample sequenced in a study of T cell responses to AZD1222 COVID-19 vaccine. TCRdb's copy holds only in-frame clones and misses some; the assay was immunoSEQ multiplex PCR. Among fewer than 200,000 clones, around 88% were seen once, and the ten largest hold around 0.99%. Material: peripheral blood, obtained 28 days after the second AZD1222 dose. Every receptor here comes from an adult who received the AZD1222 COVID-19 vaccine.

V and J are TRBV7-2 and TRBJ1-2; D unclear. This CDR3 contains 13 residues. V was shortened by 5 bases and J by 5 bases, with 12 bases between the two germline ends. Looked up from germline, CDR1 is SGHTA and CDR2 is FQGNSA. CDR3 protein: CASSRARAYGYTF. The CDR3 DNA is TGTGCCAGCAGCCGGGCGCGAGCTTATGGCTACACCTTC.

This chain links TRBV4-1 with TRBJ2-7; D not resolved. Germline loops: CDR1 MGHRA, CDR2 YSYEKL. Trimming removed 1 base at V and 3 bases at J, with 13 bases between. CDR3 length: 15 amino acids. CDR3 sequence (DNA): TGCGCCAGCAGCCAAGCCCCCCGGCAAGGCTACGAGCAGTACTTC. Its translation is CASSQAPRQGYEQYF.

The rearrangement uses TRBV6-2 or TRBV6-3 and TRBJ2-7; TRBD1 matches 10 bases. This CDR3 is built from 15 residues. After removal of 5 bases from V and 2 bases from J, the junction contained 6 bases not matched to a gene. Germline CDR1 MNHEY, CDR2 SVGEGT. The CDR3: CASSTYGQGAYEQYF. The CDR3 nucleotides read TGTGCCAGCAGTACATACGGACAGGGGGCCTACGAGCAGTACTTC.

The rearrangement links TRBV3-1 (or the pseudogene TRBV3-2) to TRBJ2-7, with D possibly called TRBD1 or TRBD2 (6 bases each). V lost 10 bases, J lost 3 bases, and 22 bases lay in between. CDR1 and CDR2 from the germline V gene are LGHDT and YNNKEL (reference sequence). The CDR3 covers 15 residues. CDR3 loop: CATFGGTMGHYEQYF. The CDR3 coding sequence is TGTGCCACCTTCGGGGGCACAATGGGGCACTACGAGCAGTACTTC.

This rearrangement joins TRBV6-5 to TRBJ1-5; D not certain. Trimming removed 0 bases at V and 5 bases at J, with 11 bases between. Germline CDR1 MNHEY, CDR2 SVGAGI. The CDR3 is 15 residues long. The DNA of the CDR3 is TGTGCCAGCAGTTACTCGCGAGGGAGAGATCAGCCCCAGCATTTT. Its translation is CASSYSRGRDQPQHF.

This chain links TRBV25-1 with TRBJ2-2; D may correspond to TRBD1 or TRBD2 (6 bases each). Germline CDR1 and CDR2: MGHDK and SYGVNS. V lost 1 base and J lost 6, with 12 bases in between. CDR3 length: 15 amino acids. The CDR3 protein is CASSELSGAPGELFF. CDR3 sequence (DNA): TGTGCCAGCAGTGAATTGTCGGGGGCCCCCGGGGAGCTGTTTTTT.

The J gene is TRBJ2-3, the V gene TRBV10-1; D is possibly TRBD2 (5 bases). The CDR3 consists of 14 residues. From germline, CDR1 is WNHNN and CDR2 SYGVQD (reference sequence). V dropped 2 bases and J dropped 4 bases, with 10 bases sitting between them. CDR3 in DNA: TGCGCCAGCAGTGAGGTGTCGGAGGCAGATACGCAGTATTTT. Translated, it gives CASSEVSEADTQYF.

This clone was seen once. The gene calls are TRBV29-1 and TRBJ2-6; the D is unclear. The germline gives CDR1 SQVTM, CDR2 ANQGSEA. The CDR3 contains 13 residues. The V end was cut by 4 bases, the J end by 2 bases, with 6 bases between. CDR3 sequence: CSVGEAGANVLTF. The CDR3 DNA sequence: TGCAGCGTTGGAGAGGCTGGGGCCAACGTCCTGACTTTC. Filled out from reference TRBV29-1 and TRBJ2-6, the complete variable domain reads SAVISQKPSRDICQRGTSLTIQCQVDSQVTMMFWYRQQPGQSLTLIATANQGSEATYESGFVIDKFPISRPNLTFSTLTVSNMSPEDSSIYLCSVGEAGANVLTFGAGSRLTVL.

This chain links TRBV4-2 with TRBJ2-2; D could derive from TRBD1 or TRBD2 (5 bases each). The CDR3 spans 15 residues. CDR1 is LGHNA, CDR2 YNFKEQ, per germline. Between the trimmed V and J ends, which lost 0 bases and 7 bases, there was a span of 12 bases. The CDR3 sequence: CASSQDLGDNGELFF. The CDR3 DNA sequence: TGTGCCAGCAGCCAAGATCTGGGGGATAACGGGGAGCTGTTTTTT.

The chain recombines TRBV6-5 with TRBJ1-2; no firm D call. CDR1 is MNHEY and CDR2 is SVGAGI in the germline V gene. Trimming pared 6 bases from V and 2 bases from J, leaving 7 bases between. This CDR3 is 12 amino acids long. The CDR3 spells CASSPHNYGYTF. The CDR3 DNA is TGTGCCAGCAGCCCCCACAACTATGGCTACACCTTC.

Written as DNA, the CDR3 is TGCGCCAGCAGCTTGGGGGCCGGTGGCTACACCTTC. It is translated as CASSLGAGGYTF. The rearrangement uses TRBV5-1 and TRBJ1-2; D gene unclear. V dropped 0 bases and J dropped 7 bases, with 7 bases sitting between them. The CDR3 loop spans 12 amino acids. Germline CDR1 and CDR2: SGHRS and YFSETQ.

In its sample, this clone was seen a few times. V is TRBV18 and J is TRBJ1-6; D gene unclear. Trimming pared 5 bases from V and 0 bases from J, leaving 5 bases between. Looked up from germline, CDR1 is KGHSH and CDR2 is LQKENI. The CDR3 is 14 amino acids. CDR3 in amino acids: CASSDYSYNSPLHF. In DNA, the CDR3 is TGTGCCAGCTCAGATTACTCCTATAATTCACCCCTCCACTTT.